This TCR beta chain appears in the sequencing data of a study of early T cells in non-severe SARS-CoV-2 infection. Study outcomes and limitations: Reliance on VDJdb matching favored anti-spike CD8 responses; private and CD4 specificities were missed.

Individual cDNA molecules received unique molecular identifiers during library preparation. MiXCR, applied by TCRdb to the 5' RACE reads, yields one record per CDR3 protein. Found here are approximately 50,000 distinct CDR3 sequences, around 8% of them singletons; the top ten hold around 4.5%. This clonotype appeared many times. Antigen unknown. This sequence was found in an adult who was a healthcare worker with PCR-confirmed SARS-CoV-2 infection or an uninfected control (not recorded which). The specimen was whole blood.

The chain's CDR3 is CASSDNFGGRGTDTQYF. Written as DNA, the CDR3 is TGTGCCAGCAGCGATAATTTTGGGGGAAGGGGCACAGATACGCAGTATTTT. The chain uses TRBV7-9 and TRBJ2-3; either TRBD1 or TRBD2 may supply D (5 bases each). CDR1 is SEHNR, CDR2 FQNEAQ, per germline (reference sequence). The CDR3 covers 17 residues. V was trimmed by 5 bases and J by 1 base, leaving 19 bases between them.